These T cell receptor beta chains were read from a single sample in a study of blood T cell repertoires in COVID-19. Profiled with immunoSEQ multiplex PCR; TCRdb holds only in-frame clones, not every one. The sample includes approximately 200,000 clones, approximately 87% of them seen just once. The sample was peripheral blood. The receptors derive from a man between 60 and 75 years old who had recovered from COVID-19. CDR3s include the opening cysteine and the closing phenylalanine or tryptophan. The D gene is left open where the match is weak. Expanded clones get a size class; other rows say once, few or many, or leave the size out.

j_call	cdr3_length	v_call	d_call	clone_size	cdr3_nt	cdr3_aa
TRBJ2-1	14	TRBV18	TRBD1	NA	TGTGCCAGCTCTCGGACAGGGGAGGACAATGAGCAGTTCTTC	CASSRTGEDNEQFF
TRBJ1-4	13	TRBV24-1	NA	NA	TGTGCCACCAGGGCGGGGGCTAATGAAAAACTGTTTTTT	CATRAGANEKLFF
TRBJ1-1	13	TRBV10-3	TRBD1	NA	TGTGCCATCAGTGAAGAGGACAGGGCTGAAGCTTTCTTT	CAISEEDRAEAFF
TRBJ2-7	16	TRBV7-2	NA	NA	TGTGCCAGCAGCTTAGTGGCGGGGTCCAGCTCCTACGAGCAGTACTTC	CASSLVAGSSSYEQYF
TRBJ1-4	14	TRBV29-1	NA	NA	TGCAGCGTTGGCGGCCCTGCAACTAATGAAAAACTGTTTTTT	CSVGGPATNEKLFF
TRBJ2-3	15	TRBV6-6	NA	NA	TGTGCCAGCAGTGTATCAGGACTCAGCACAGATACGCAGTATTTT	CASSVSGLSTDTQYF
TRBJ1-6	15	TRBV9	NA	NA	TGTGCCAGCAGCGTGCGGGGCTGGGATAATTCACCCCTCCACTTT	CASSVRGWDNSPLHF
TRBJ2-3	14	TRBV7-9	TRBD1	NA	TGTGCCAGCAGGTCCGGGACAGGCGGGGATACGCAGTATTTT	CASRSGTGGDTQYF
TRBJ2-5	11	TRBV24-1	NA	once	TGTGCCCGGCCTAGCGCGAAGACCCAGTACTTC	CARPSAKTQYF
TRBJ1-6	15	TRBV19	NA	NA	TGTGCCAGTAGTATTCGAGGAGGACGAAATTCACCCCTCCACTTT	CASSIRGGRNSPLHF
TRBJ2-1	16	TRBV9	TRBD2	NA	TGTGCCAGCAGCGTTTCAGCGGGGAGCTCCTACAATGAGCAGTTCTTC	CASSVSAGSSYNEQFF
TRBJ2-1	12	TRBV6-4	TRBD2	NA	TGTGCCAGCAGTGCAGAGGGAGGGACGCAGTTCTTC	CASSAEGGTQFF
TRBJ2-3	14	TRBV11-2	NA	NA	TGTGCCAGCAGCTTAGGCCAAGGAGCAGATACGCAGTATTTT	CASSLGQGADTQYF